This TCR beta chain was found in a study of T cell changes during pregnancy in multiple sclerosis. Germline CDR1 and CDR2: SGHTA and FQGNSA. The CDR3 is 19 amino acids. V lost 5 bases and J lost 0, with 26 bases in between. Only in-frame clones appear in the TCRdb table, and some are missing; sequencing was by immunoSEQ multiplex PCR. The top ten hold around 4% of the sample, which has tens of thousands of clones, about nine tenths seen once. The material was CD8+ T cells from peripheral blood mononuclear cells, obtained in the second trimester of pregnancy. The chain is built from TRBV7-2 and TRBJ2-7, with D uncertain. This clonotype was sampled from a female donor with multiple sclerosis, enrolled in a pregnancy study. The CDR3 DNA reads as TGTGCCAGCAGCCCCCTCCCCCCGACTTCCTTAATTGTCTCCTACGAGCAGTACTTC. Translation: CASSPLPPTSLIVSYEQYF.